This T cell receptor beta chain emerged from a study of beta chain features in type 1 diabetes. V dropped 5 bases and J dropped 0; count of bases not matched to a gene: 6. The germline V gene has CDR1 SEHNR and CDR2 FQNEAQ (reference sequence). The CDR3 spans 15 residues. Of the isolated RNA, all was reverse transcribed, and so the sequenced material was expressed TCRB transcripts. Sequenced by immunoSEQ multiplex PCR; TCRdb stores in-frame clones only, minus some. The sample consists of hundreds of thousands of clones, roughly 13% of them appearing once. The sample consisted of naive CD4+ T cells from blood. The TCR sequence derives from a man aged 18 to 35 in good health. The chain uses TRBV7-9 and TRBJ2-5; TRBD1 matches at 7 bases. CDR3: CASSRDSQYQETQYF. The CDR3 nucleotides are TGTGCCAGCAGCCGGGACAGTCAGTACCAAGAGACCCAGTACTTC.